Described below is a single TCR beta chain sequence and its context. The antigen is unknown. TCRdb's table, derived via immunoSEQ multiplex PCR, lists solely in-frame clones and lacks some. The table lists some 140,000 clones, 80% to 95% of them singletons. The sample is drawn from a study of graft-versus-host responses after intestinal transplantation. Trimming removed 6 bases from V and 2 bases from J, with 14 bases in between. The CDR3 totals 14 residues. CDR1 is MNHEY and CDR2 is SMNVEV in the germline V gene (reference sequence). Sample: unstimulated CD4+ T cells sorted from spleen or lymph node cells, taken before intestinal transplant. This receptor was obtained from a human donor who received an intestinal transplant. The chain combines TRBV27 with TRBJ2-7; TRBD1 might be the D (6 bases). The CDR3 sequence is CASSLRDTAYEQYF. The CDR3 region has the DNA TGTGCCAGCAGCCTCCGGGACACAGCCTACGAGCAGTACTTC.